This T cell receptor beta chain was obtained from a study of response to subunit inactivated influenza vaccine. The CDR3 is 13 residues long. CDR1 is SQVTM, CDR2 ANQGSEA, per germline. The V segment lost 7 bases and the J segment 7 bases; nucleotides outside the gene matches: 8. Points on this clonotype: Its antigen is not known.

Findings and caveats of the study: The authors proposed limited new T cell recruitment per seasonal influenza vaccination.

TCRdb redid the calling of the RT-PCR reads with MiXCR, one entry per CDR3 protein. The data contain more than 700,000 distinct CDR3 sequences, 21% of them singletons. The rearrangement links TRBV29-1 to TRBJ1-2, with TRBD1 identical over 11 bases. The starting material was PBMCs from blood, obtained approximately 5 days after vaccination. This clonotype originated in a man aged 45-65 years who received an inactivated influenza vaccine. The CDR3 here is CSADGTGGFGYTF. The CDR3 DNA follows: TGCAGCGCCGACGGGACAGGGGGTTTTGGCTACACCTTC.